This entry lists 13 T cell receptor beta chains sequenced from one sample in a study. Via MiXCR, TCRdb re-called the RT-PCR reads, giving one row per CDR3 protein. The sample lists about 680,000 distinct CDR3 sequences; 14% were seen once. The specimen was memory CD4+ T cells from blood. The receptors here all came from a female donor in good health, serving as a healthy control.

This clonotype came up a few times. CDR3: CASSPFVEGAKNIQYF. CDR3 sequence (DNA): TGTGCCAGCTCACCCTTCGTAGAGGGGGCCAAAAACATTCAGTACTTC. The V and J genes are TRBV18 and TRBJ2-4; D may be TRBD1 or TRBD2 (5 bases each). The V end was cut by 3 bases, the J end by 1 base, with 13 bases between. Germline lookup yields CDR1 KGHSH and CDR2 LQKENI. The CDR3 sequence is 16 residues long.

This clonotype has just a few counts. The chain has TRBV5-1 and TRBJ1-6; no definite D call. V was clipped by 6 bases and J by 9 bases, with 16 bases between them. Germline V lookup: CDR1 SGHRS, CDR2 YFSETQ. This CDR3 is built from 14 residues. The CDR3: CASKLDGGRSPLHF. The CDR3 bases are TGCGCCAGCAAGCTGGACGGAGGACGTTCACCCCTCCACTTT.

The V gene is TRBV28, the J gene TRBJ2-1; weak D call: TRBD2 (5 bases). This CDR3 has 12 amino acids. From germline, CDR1 is MDHEN and CDR2 SYDVKM. V was clipped by 7 bases and J by 3 bases, with 7 bases between them. Here the CDR3 DNA reads TGTGCCAGCAACGCGGGCTACAATGAGCAGTTCTTC. It codes for CASNAGYNEQFF.

This clonotype was counted at least ten times. The chain uses TRBV29-1 and TRBJ1-3; perhaps TRBD1 as D (5 bases). The CDR3 sequence is 14 residues long. V dropped 4 bases and J dropped 0 bases, with 10 bases sitting between them. Looked up from germline, CDR1 is SQVTM and CDR2 is ANQGSEA. DNA of the CDR3: TGCAGCGTTGGACAGAGGGCCTCTGGAAACACCATATATTTT. The encoded protein is CSVGQRASGNTIYF.

Ten or more counts support this clonotype. This chain uses TRBV5-1 with TRBJ2-2; D might be TRBD1 (6 bases). The CDR3 has 14 residues. The germline V gene has CDR1 SGHRS and CDR2 YFSETQ. With 4 bases removed from V and 1 base from J, the gap between germline ends came to 8 bases. The CDR3 bases are TGCGCCAGCAGCGAGGGACAGAACACCGGGGAGCTGTTTTTT. Residues: CASSEGQNTGELFF.

This clonotype was detected a few times. The V call is TRBV11-2, the J call TRBJ1-3; perhaps TRBD1 as D (6 bases). The CDR3 covers 17 residues. V dropped 1 base and J dropped 0 bases, with 13 bases sitting between them. From germline, CDR1 is SGHAT and CDR2 FQNNGV. The CDR3 DNA reads as TGTGCCAGCAGCTTAGCTCCGACAGGAGGCTCTGGAAACACCATATATTTT. This gives the protein CASSLAPTGGSGNTIYF.

In DNA form, the CDR3 reads TGTGCCACCAGCCCCCTCGGGACAGGGGGCCTTGCGAACACCGGGGAGCTGTTTTTT. Translating gives CATSPLGTGGLANTGELFF. The genes are TRBV24-1 and TRBJ2-2, with 12 bases matching TRBD1. Trimming cost V 7 bases and J 0 bases; bases outside gene matches: 11. Germline V CDR1 and CDR2: KGHDR, SFDVKD. CDR3 length: 19 residues.

This clonotype turned up a few times. V gene TRBV11-2 combines with J gene TRBJ1-6; D is ambiguous. The length of the CDR3 is 12 residues. Germline V gene lookup returns CDR1 SGHAT and CDR2 FQNNGV. With 5 bases removed from V and 9 bases from J, the gap between germline ends came to 8 bases. The CDR3 sequence: CASSDERSPLHF. The CDR3 region has the DNA TGTGCCAGCAGCGACGAGCGTTCACCCCTCCACTTT.

The chain has TRBV30 and TRBJ2-1; 8 nucleotides match TRBD1. Germline V lookup: CDR1 GTSNPN, CDR2 SVGIG (reference sequence). This CDR3 has 13 residues. V lost 4 bases, J lost 10 bases, and 9 bases stayed unmatched. Here the CDR3 reads CAWTTGQAPEQFF. CDR3 DNA: TGTGCCTGGACTACGGGACAGGCGCCCGAGCAGTTCTTC.

This clonotype was observed a handful of times. The chain has TRBV6-6 and TRBJ1-1; D is uncertain. The CDR3 extends over 13 amino acids. V was clipped by 5 bases and J by 5 bases, with 12 bases between them. The germline V gene encodes CDR1 MNHNY and CDR2 SVGAGI (reference sequence). The CDR3: CASSPFLGTEAFF. In DNA form, the CDR3 reads TGTGCCAGCAGTCCCTTCCTGGGGACTGAAGCTTTCTTT.

This clonotype has ten or more counts. This chain connects TRBV4-2 to TRBJ2-3; 7 bases match TRBD2. The CDR3 is made up of 13 amino acids. Germline assignment: CDR1 LGHNA and CDR2 YNFKEQ. V lost 7 bases to trimming and J lost 5 bases; unmatched junction nucleotides: 6. The CDR3 is CASKASGRDTQYF. The CDR3 DNA reads TGTGCCAGCAAGGCTAGCGGCCGAGATACGCAGTATTTT.

This clonotype was counted ten times or more. The genes are TRBV5-1 and TRBJ2-2; weak D call: TRBD1 (6 bases). Germline loops: CDR1 SGHRS, CDR2 YFSETQ. Trimming removed 7 bases from V and 4 bases from J, with 14 bases in between. This CDR3 comprises 14 residues. This chain's CDR3 is CASCGQPSTGELFF. In DNA form, the CDR3 reads TGCGCCAGCTGCGGACAGCCGTCCACCGGGGAGCTGTTTTTT.

This chain connects TRBV28 to TRBJ1-3; the D is unclear. CDR1 MDHEN and CDR2 SYDVKM come from the germline V gene. This CDR3 is 14 amino acids long. V gave up 6 bases and J gave up 0 bases, with 9 bases separating them. This CDR3 reads CASSRAGSGNTIYF. In nucleotides, the CDR3 is TGTGCCAGCAGCCGAGCCGGCTCTGGAAACACCATATATTTT.